These 26 T cell receptor beta chains originate from one sample sequenced in a study of blood T cell repertoires in COVID-19. Method: immunoSEQ multiplex PCR; TCRdb's copy keeps in-frame clones and lacks some. The sample comprises roughly 290,000 clones, 70% to 90% of which are singletons, and 0.87% rests with the top ten. Sequenced: peripheral blood. The receptors here all came from a human donor with COVID-19, enrolled during active disease. The donor label of this sample is uncertain.

The chain has TRBV7-2 and TRBJ1-4, with TRBD1 matching over 8 bases. The CDR3 contains 14 residues. Trimming removed 6 bases from V and 7 bases from J; junction bases left unmatched: 7. Per the germline V gene, CDR1 is SGHTA and CDR2 is FQGNSA. CDR3 in DNA: TGTGCCAGCAGTTCACAGGGGGGGAGTGAAAAACTGTTTTTT. Translating gives CASSSQGGSEKLFF.

This rearrangement joins TRBV29-1 to TRBJ2-3; D remains ambiguous. This CDR3 is 16 amino acids long. V shed 4 bases and J shed 2 bases, with 19 bases lying between them. The germline gives CDR1 SQVTM, CDR2 ANQGSEA. The CDR3 region has the DNA TGCAGCGTTGGCCCGGATTTAGGAGCATACACAGATACGCAGTATTTT. Translating it yields CSVGPDLGAYTDTQYF.

The rearrangement links TRBV4-3 to TRBJ1-5; TRBD1 is a possible D gene (5 bases). This CDR3 spans 15 amino acids. V was pared by 1 base and J by 4 bases, with 11 bases between. Germline CDR1 reads LGHNA; CDR2 reads YSLEER. CDR3 sequence reads: CASSQAVGGNQPQHF. The CDR3 nucleotides are TGCGCCAGCAGCCAAGCCGTTGGGGGGAATCAGCCCCAGCATTTT.

This chain uses TRBV29-1 with TRBJ2-2; the match to TRBD2 covers 8 bases. The CDR3 contains 13 residues. Trimming took 4 bases from V and 7 from J; bases not matched to a gene: 5. Germline values: CDR1 SQVTM, CDR2 ANQGSEA. Here the CDR3 reads CSVGVLAGGELFF. The CDR3 DNA reads as TGCAGCGTTGGGGTCCTAGCGGGCGGGGAGCTGTTTTTT.

The chain uses TRBV19 and TRBJ1-5; TRBD1 aligns across 7 bases. CDR3 length: 14 residues. Germline V gives CDR1 LNHDA, CDR2 SQIVND (reference sequence). V shed 2 bases and J 7 bases; nucleotides not matched to a gene: 5. The CDR3 reads CASSIRQGDQPQHF. DNA for the CDR3: TGTGCCAGTAGTATACGCCAGGGGGACCAGCCCCAGCATTTT.

The chain has TRBV27 and TRBJ2-7; TRBD2 agrees at 9 bases. Germline V gene lookup returns CDR1 MNHEY and CDR2 SMNVEV (reference sequence). CDR3 length equals 17 residues. J gave up 4 bases and V 5 bases, and 15 bases lay outside the gene matches. The CDR3 nucleotides read TGTGCCAGCAGTCGCAAGGGCCCGCGGGAGGGCGGGTACGAGCAGTACTTC. It yields the protein CASSRKGPREGGYEQYF.

This clone has a single count. The J gene is TRBJ1-1, the V gene TRBV7-3; D is undetermined. The germline V gene encodes CDR1 SGHTA and CDR2 FQGTGA. V lost 4 bases to trimming and J lost 0 bases, with 6 bases between them. This CDR3 spans 13 amino acids. CDR3 residues: CASSSGVNTEAFF. The CDR3 region has the DNA TGTGCCAGCAGCTCCGGGGTGAACACTGAAGCTTTCTTT.

This chain links TRBV7-8 with TRBJ2-1; TRBD1 agrees at 8 bases. The CDR3 is 16 amino acids. V gave up 5 bases and J gave up 12 bases; unmatched junction bases: 18. Looked up from germline, CDR1 is SGHVS and CDR2 is FQNEAQ. CDR3 bases: TGTGCCAGCAGCACTCGGGACAGGTCCAACCTTTGGGGGCAGTTCTTC. Amino acids: CASSTRDRSNLWGQFF.

The V gene is TRBV7-9, the J gene TRBJ2-5; tentatively, D is TRBD1 (5 bases). The germline gives CDR1 SEHNR, CDR2 FQNEAQ (reference sequence). V was shortened by 0 bases and J by 7 bases, with 6 bases between the two germline ends. The CDR3 extends over 12 amino acids. The DNA of the CDR3 is TGTGCCAGCAGCTTAGCGCAGGGGACCCAGTACTTC. Its protein product is CASSLAQGTQYF.

The rearrangement uses TRBV28 and TRBJ1-3, with D maybe TRBD1 (6 bases). Germline V CDR1 and CDR2: MDHEN, SYDVKM. V was clipped by 2 bases and J by 0 bases, with 14 bases between them. The CDR3 has 17 amino acids. The CDR3 sequence: CASSLRGGPDSGNTIYF. CDR3 nucleotide sequence: TGTGCCAGCAGTTTAAGGGGGGGACCGGACTCTGGAAACACCATATATTTT. The whole variable domain, filled in from reference TRBV28 and TRBJ1-3, reads DVKVTQSSRYLVKRTGEKVFLECVQDMDHENMFWYRQDPGLGLRLIYFSYDVKMKEKGDIPEGYSVSREKKERFSLILESASTNQTSMYLCASSLRGGPDSGNTIYFGEGSWLTVV.

The chain joins TRBV9 to TRBJ1-3; D not certain. Trimming shortened V by 3 bases and J by 4 bases, and 11 bases separated the two germline ends. The CDR3 has 14 amino acids. Germline V gene lookup returns CDR1 SGDLS and CDR2 YYNGEE. The CDR3 here is CASSAAAGGNTIYF. Written as DNA, the CDR3 is TGTGCCAGCAGCGCCGCGGCGGGGGGAAACACCATATATTTT.

The chain carries TRBV4-2 and TRBJ2-2; TRBD1 might be the D (5 bases). The CDR3 is made up of 18 amino acids. The V gene lost 0 bases and the J gene lost 2 bases, with 16 bases spanning the gap. Germline CDR1 LGHNA, CDR2 YNFKEQ. CDR3 sequence: CASSQETVLGINTGELFF. CDR3 in DNA: TGTGCCAGCAGCCAAGAGACAGTTTTGGGGATAAACACCGGGGAGCTGTTTTTT.

The chain recombines TRBV30 with TRBJ2-3; 8 bases are a match to TRBD2. Per germline, CDR1 GTSNPN and CDR2 SVGIG (reference sequence). V shed 2 bases and J 11 bases; nucleotides not matched to a gene: 9. CDR3 length: 13 amino acids. CDR3 sequence reads: CAWSRAGLDKQYF. The CDR3, as DNA: TGTGCCTGGAGTCGGGCGGGACTAGACAAGCAGTATTTT.

The chain recombines TRBV27 with TRBJ2-5, with TRBD1 matching over 7 bases. Germline V CDR1 and CDR2: MNHEY, SMNVEV (reference sequence). This CDR3 has 12 amino acids. CDR3 protein: CATQGSDETQYF. CDR3 sequence (DNA): TGTGCTACACAGGGGAGCGATGAGACCCAGTACTTC.

This sequence joins TRBV28 and TRBJ1-1; weak D call: TRBD1 (6 bases). Germline V gene lookup returns CDR1 MDHEN and CDR2 SYDVKM. The CDR3 has 15 amino acids. Trimming pared 0 bases from V and 1 base from J, leaving 9 bases between. The CDR3 coding sequence is TGTGCCAGCAGTTTATGGGCGGACAGGAACACTGAAGCTTTCTTT. As protein: CASSLWADRNTEAFF.

V usage is TRBV7-2 and J usage is TRBJ1-1, with D maybe TRBD1 (5 bases). The CDR3 loop spans 14 amino acids. Germline loops: CDR1 SGHTA, CDR2 FQGNSA. The ends were cut back, 1 base at V and 4 bases at J, with 10 bases in the middle. CDR3 sequence reads: CASSLGPGFTEAFF. CDR3 coding DNA: TGTGCCAGCAGCTTAGGTCCAGGGTTCACTGAAGCTTTCTTT.

V is TRBV5-6 and J is TRBJ1-6; weak D call: TRBD1 (5 bases). This CDR3 contains 15 residues. Germline values: CDR1 SGHDT, CDR2 YYEEEE. V was pared by 0 bases and J by 9 bases, with 13 bases between. In nucleotides, the CDR3 is TGTGCCAGCAGCTTGGACCCAGGGCCCCCTTCACCCCTCCACTTT. Its protein product is CASSLDPGPPSPLHF.

This clone is a singleton in its sample. The rearrangement links TRBV28 to TRBJ1-6, with D perhaps matching TRBD1 (6 bases). In germline, CDR1 is MDHEN, CDR2 SYDVKM. This CDR3 spans 16 amino acids. V was shortened by 3 bases and J by 5 bases, with 14 bases between the two germline ends. CDR3 sequence (DNA): TGTGCCAGCAGTTTTGTAACAGGGCAAAATAATTCACCCCTCCACTTT. It specifies CASSFVTGQNNSPLHF.

V is TRBV6-2 or TRBV6-3 and J is TRBJ2-1; 10 nucleotides match TRBD2. Germline assignment: CDR1 MNHEY and CDR2 SVGEGT. V lost 5 bases to trimming and J lost 4 bases; unmatched junction nucleotides: 2. The CDR3 is 14 amino acids. The CDR3 loop reads CASSRLAGYNEQFF. The CDR3 coding sequence is TGTGCCAGCAGTCGACTAGCGGGTTACAATGAGCAGTTCTTC.

The chain employs TRBV5-4 and TRBJ2-1; 11 bases are shared with TRBD2. This CDR3 has 15 amino acids. The V gene end was trimmed by 4 bases and the J gene end by 5 bases; junction bases not matched to a gene: 5. In germline, CDR1 is SGHNT, CDR2 YYREEE (reference sequence). The CDR3 loop reads CASSGGTSGDNEQFF. In DNA, the CDR3 is TGTGCCAGCAGCGGGGGGACTAGCGGCGACAATGAGCAGTTCTTC.

DNA of the CDR3: TGTGCCTGGGGGACAGGGGTTAATAATGAGCAGTTCTTC. This encodes CAWGTGVNNEQFF. The chain couples TRBV30 to TRBJ2-1; TRBD1 agrees at 10 bases. This CDR3 spans 13 amino acids. V lost 5 bases to trimming and J lost 7 bases; unmatched junction nucleotides: 5. Germline CDR1 reads GTSNPN; CDR2 reads SVGIG (reference sequence).

The rearrangement uses TRBV9 and TRBJ2-1; 8 bases match TRBD1. This CDR3 is 20 amino acids long. Per the germline V gene, CDR1 is SGDLS and CDR2 is YYNGEE. After removal of 4 bases from V and 5 bases from J, the junction contained 23 bases not matched to a gene. CDR3 sequence reads: CASSLAGGAEVGSGNNEQFF. The DNA of the CDR3 is TGTGCCAGCAGCCTGGCAGGGGGCGCGGAGGTCGGGAGCGGCAACAATGAGCAGTTCTTC.

The chain recombines TRBV6-6 with TRBJ2-2; 8 bases fit TRBD2. CDR3 length: 14 residues. Germline V gives CDR1 MNHNY, CDR2 SVGAGI (reference sequence). The junction had 7 bases not matched to a gene; V was cut back by 6 bases and J by 7 bases. CDR3 sequence reads: CASSFEAGGGELFF. The CDR3 nucleotides are TGTGCCAGCAGCTTTGAGGCGGGGGGCGGGGAGCTGTTTTTT.

This sequence joins TRBV30 and TRBJ2-5; TRBD2 is a possible D gene (5 bases). V was cut by 0 bases and J by 4 bases, with 12 bases left in between. The CDR3 has 14 amino acids. Germline CDR1 and CDR2: GTSNPN and SVGIG (reference sequence). The CDR3 loop is CAWSVVRTRETQYF. The CDR3 DNA sequence: TGTGCCTGGAGTGTTGTCAGGACTCGAGAGACCCAGTACTTC.

This rearrangement joins TRBV11-2 to TRBJ2-5; the D gene is possibly TRBD1 (6 bases). V was pared by 1 base and J by 5 bases, with 14 bases between. Germline CDR1 SGHAT, CDR2 FQNNGV. This CDR3 region has 15 residues. The CDR3, as DNA: TGTGCCAGCAGCTTAGTGGGGACAATCTCCGAGACCCAGTACTTC. It codes for CASSLVGTISETQYF.

The rearrangement links TRBV14 to TRBJ2-3; 7 bases align to TRBD2. Trimming took 0 bases from V and 5 from J; bases not matched to a gene: 8. This CDR3 region has 16 residues. Germline-derived CDR1 and CDR2 are SGHDN and FVKESK. The DNA of the CDR3 is TGTGCCAGCAGCCAAGATATAGCGGGTAGGGGAGATACGCAGTATTTT. This sequence encodes CASSQDIAGRGDTQYF.